The rows below give T cell receptor beta chains drawn from one sample of a study of blood T cells in healthy people across ages. MiXCR, run by TCRdb on the 5' RACE reads, gives a single entry per CDR3 protein. This sample carries about 1.7 million distinct CDR3 sequences, 28% of them seen once, and the ten largest clones take over 7%. Material: blood. The receptors originated from a woman in her twenties or thirties in good health. Both conserved end residues are part of each CDR3. The order of the fields is D gene, clone size, J gene, V gene, CDR3 protein, CDR3 DNA. D genes are given only for firm matches. Part of the rows lack a size; the others show once, few, many or a class for expanded clones.

-,-,TRBJ2-1,TRBV24-1,CATSDTTQPNEQFF,TGTGCCACCAGTGATACGACTCAGCCCAATGAGCAGTTCTTC
TRBD2,-,TRBJ2-1,TRBV10-3,CAISEKLAGNNEQFF,TGTGCCATCAGTGAAAAACTAGCGGGGAACAATGAGCAGTTCTTC
TRBD1,-,TRBJ1-1,TRBV5-1,CASSFQGAREEAFF,TGCGCCAGCAGCTTTCAGGGGGCAAGAGAGGAAGCTTTCTTT
-,-,TRBJ2-2,TRBV29-1,CSVDWGSTGELFF,TGCAGCGTTGATTGGGGTAGCACCGGGGAGCTGTTTTTT
-,-,TRBJ1-1,TRBV7-2,CASSLEIGTEAFF,TGTGCCAGCAGCTTAGAAATCGGGACTGAAGCTTTCTTT
-,-,TRBJ1-5,TRBV7-9,CASSLVAGALNQPQHF,TGTGCCAGCAGCTTAGTCGCCGGGGCCCTTAATCAGCCCCAGCATTTT
-,many,TRBJ2-6,TRBV12-3/TRBV12-4,CASSPRRGNGANVLTF,TGTGCCAGCAGCCCTAGACGGGGTAATGGGGCCAACGTCCTGACTTTC
TRBD1,-,TRBJ1-1,TRBV6-2/TRBV6-3,CASSTSYTGAKAFF,TGTGCCAGCAGTACCTCGTACACAGGGGCCAAAGCTTTCTTT
TRBD1,-,TRBJ2-1,TRBV5-1,CASSWTSGQGVGNEQFF,TGCGCCAGCAGCTGGACCTCGGGACAGGGTGTTGGCAATGAGCAGTTCTTC
-,-,TRBJ2-7,TRBV5-6,CASHAWGGAPYEQYF,TGTGCCAGTCATGCCTGGGGGGGCGCCCCCTACGAGCAGTACTTC
-,many,TRBJ2-7,TRBV10-3,CAISRTSYEQYF,TGTGCCATCAGCAGAACTTCCTACGAGCAGTACTTC
-,-,TRBJ1-6,TRBV3-1,CASSQGLRDSLNSPLHF,TGTGCCAGCAGCCAGGGTCTCCGGGATTCGCTTAATTCACCCCTCCACTTT
-,many,TRBJ2-7,TRBV6-2/TRBV6-3,CASSYLSRDGTYEQYF,TGTGCCAGCAGTTACTTGTCCCGGGACGGGACCTACGAGCAGTACTTC
-,few,TRBJ2-7,TRBV10-2,CASATETNYEQYF,TGCGCCAGCGCAACCGAGACAAACTACGAGCAGTACTTC
-,many,TRBJ1-5,TRBV4-1,CASSQGRGQPQHF,TGCGCCAGCAGCCAAGGTAGGGGTCAGCCCCAGCATTTT
TRBD1,-,TRBJ1-1,TRBV6-6,CASSETGVEGASTEAFF,TGTGCCAGCAGCGAGACAGGGGTTGAGGGGGCGTCCACTGAAGCTTTCTTT
-,-,TRBJ2-7,TRBV15,CATSPSPGREQYF,TGTGCCACCAGCCCTAGTCCCGGACGGGAGCAGTACTTC
-,-,TRBJ1-6,TRBV18,CASARGADRVNSPLHF,TGTGCCAGCGCCCGAGGGGCGGACAGAGTTAATTCACCCCTCCACTTT
-,-,TRBJ2-7,TRBV29-1,CSVEYEAVSSYEQYF,TGCAGCGTTGAGTACGAAGCGGTGAGCTCCTACGAGCAGTACTTC
TRBD2,-,TRBJ2-7,TRBV28,CASRTQAGGGAYEQYF,TGTGCCAGCAGAACACAAGCCGGGGGAGGGGCCTACGAGCAGTACTTC
-,-,TRBJ2-5,TRBV20-1,CGATDTRLIQETQYF,TGCGGTGCTACAGATACTCGACTTATCCAAGAGACCCAGTACTTC
TRBD2,many,TRBJ2-1,TRBV4-1,CASSPGSGGAFYDEQFF,TGCGCCAGCAGCCCGGGTAGCGGGGGGGCGTTTTACGATGAGCAGTTCTTC
TRBD2,few,TRBJ2-1,TRBV18,CASSLAGVGNNEQFF,TGTGCCAGCTCCCTAGCGGGAGTAGGCAACAATGAGCAGTTCTTC
-,many,TRBJ2-7,TRBV7-9,CASSLRDIYEQYF,TGTGCCAGCAGCTTACGGGACATCTACGAGCAGTACTTC
-,-,TRBJ2-7,TRBV2,CATTFRDYEQYF,TGTGCCACCACGTTCAGGGATTACGAGCAGTACTTC
-,few,TRBJ1-1,TRBV7-2,CASSLAQGYTEAFF,TGTGCCAGCAGCTTAGCTCAGGGGTACACTGAAGCTTTCTTT
-,few,TRBJ2-7,TRBV28,CASSLETSVEQYF,TGTGCCAGCAGTTTAGAGACATCGGTAGAGCAGTACTTC
-,few,TRBJ2-3,TRBV7-2,CASSSGAGISTDTQYF,TGTGCCAGCAGCTCCGGGGCAGGGATTAGCACAGATACGCAGTATTTT
-,many,TRBJ2-1,TRBV5-1,CASTGFGNEQFF,TGCGCCAGCACAGGGTTCGGAAATGAGCAGTTCTTC
-,few,TRBJ2-7,TRBV7-2,CASSLARPSYNEQYF,TGTGCCAGCAGCTTAGCGCGGCCCTCCTACAATGAGCAGTACTTC
TRBD1,few,TRBJ2-7,TRBV7-2,CASSLSGQGMYEQYF,TGTGCCAGCAGCTTATCAGGACAGGGGATGTACGAGCAGTACTTC
TRBD1,many,TRBJ2-6,TRBV28,CASTVTTGGAGANVLTF,TGTGCCAGCACCGTAACAACAGGGGGCGCTGGGGCCAACGTCCTGACTTTC
-,-,TRBJ1-1,TRBV20-1,CSARDPSRGFNTEAFF,TGCAGTGCTAGAGACCCCTCCAGGGGTTTCAACACTGAAGCTTTCTTT
-,many,TRBJ2-5,TRBV6-6,CASSPGGQQETQYF,TGTGCCAGCAGTCCCGGGGGACAACAAGAGACCCAGTACTTC
-,-,TRBJ1-5,TRBV5-1,CASRAELNQPQHF,TGCGCCAGCAGGGCAGAACTCAATCAGCCCCAGCATTTT
TRBD2,many,TRBJ2-7,TRBV7-2,CASSSLAGGPYEQYF,TGTGCCAGCTCATCCTTAGCGGGGGGCCCCTACGAGCAGTACTTC
TRBD1,-,TRBJ1-1,TRBV6-6,CAIRGPGKSEAFF,TGTGCCATCAGGGGGCCCGGGAAGTCTGAAGCTTTCTTT
TRBD1,-,TRBJ2-7,TRBV7-3,CASSLTGTGGRYEQYF,TGCGCCAGCAGCTTAACGGGGACAGGGGGCCGATACGAGCAGTACTTC
-,-,TRBJ1-2,TRBV7-8,CASSLRGIGNGYTF,TGTGCCAGCAGCTTAAGGGGGATCGGTAATGGCTACACCTTC
-,many,TRBJ2-3,TRBV10-2,CASKIGSTDTQYF,TGCGCCAGCAAAATAGGTAGCACAGATACGCAGTATTTT
-,many,TRBJ2-1,TRBV7-2,CASSKNSYNEQFF,TGTGCCAGCAGCAAAAACAGCTACAATGAGCAGTTCTTC
-,few,TRBJ2-7,TRBV13,CASSRGRFAYEQYF,TGTGCCAGCAGCCGAGGTAGATTTGCCTACGAGCAGTACTTC
-,few,TRBJ2-3,TRBV5-1,CASSLEQDTDTQYF,TGCGCCAGCAGCTTGGAACAGGACACAGATACGCAGTATTTT
-,few,TRBJ2-1,TRBV7-9,CATGLDEQFF,TGTGCCACCGGGCTCGATGAGCAGTTCTTC
TRBD1,few,TRBJ2-3,TRBV29-1,CSVEDGGTGYSDTQYF,TGCAGCGTTGAAGATGGAGGGACAGGGTATTCAGATACGCAGTATTTT
-,many,TRBJ2-5,TRBV20-1,CSAVIPASVGETQYF,TGCAGTGCCGTGATCCCGGCTAGCGTGGGGGAGACCCAGTACTTC
-,-,TRBJ1-6,TRBV2,CAGRMRAPNSPLHF,TGTGCCGGGCGGATGAGGGCCCCCAATTCACCCCTCCACTTT
TRBD1,-,TRBJ2-1,TRBV6-5,CASIAPGQGKNEQFF,TGTGCCAGCATTGCACCGGGACAGGGAAAGAATGAGCAGTTCTTC
-,-,TRBJ2-5,TRBV30,CAWSSDRLGETQYF,TGTGCCTGGAGTTCTGACAGGCTTGGGGAGACCCAGTACTTC
-,few,TRBJ2-1,TRBV11-2,CASSPSWGLFDEQFF,TGTGCCAGCAGCCCCTCCTGGGGCCTATTTGATGAGCAGTTCTTC
-,-,TRBJ2-7,TRBV6-5,CASSYGGRASYEQYF,TGTGCCAGCAGTTACGGGGGAAGAGCCTCCTACGAGCAGTACTTC
TRBD2,-,TRBJ2-7,TRBV29-1,CSVEGAGGPKQYF,TGCAGCGTTGAAGGTGCGGGAGGGCCGAAACAGTACTTC
-,many,TRBJ2-5,TRBV7-9,CASSPPDEGETQYF,TGTGCCAGCAGCCCACCCGACGAGGGAGAGACCCAGTACTTC